This is a list of T cell receptor beta chains from one sample in a study of blood T cell repertoires in COVID-19. Here immunoSEQ multiplex PCR was the method, and the copy in TCRdb shows in-frame clones only, minus some. This table has about 350,000 clones, about nine tenths appearing once. Source material: PBMCs or T cells enriched from blood (not recorded which). The receptors shown here come from a woman aged 30 to 39 who had been exposed to COVID-19. Each CDR3 is given with its conserved first and last residue. A D gene is named only where the DNA matches it firmly. Clone size, where shown, is once, few, many, or a class for clones that have expanded.

D gene	V gene	J gene	clone size	CDR3 length	CDR3 protein	CDR3 DNA
TRBD2	TRBV18	TRBJ2-5	.	15	CASSPPGLAGETQYF	TGTGCCAGCTCACCACCGGGACTAGCGGGAGAGACCCAGTACTTC
.	TRBV5-1	TRBJ1-5	.	14	CASSTGGANQPQHF	TGCGCCAGCAGCACGGGGGGCGCGAATCAGCCCCAGCATTTT
.	TRBV18	TRBJ1-2	.	15	CASSPDSAVRYGYTF	TGTGCCAGCTCTCCCGACAGCGCCGTGAGGTATGGCTACACCTTC
.	TRBV11-3	TRBJ2-7	.	16	CASSSSTSYLSYEQYF	TGTGCCAGCAGCTCCTCCACTAGCTACCTTTCCTACGAGCAGTACTTC
TRBD2	TRBV20-1	TRBJ2-7	.	14	CSASLAGSSYEQYF	TGCAGTGCTAGTCTAGCGGGGAGCTCCTACGAGCAGTACTTC
.	TRBV28	TRBJ2-5	.	14	CASRPGFGQETQYF	TGTGCCAGCCGGCCCGGGTTCGGTCAAGAGACCCAGTACTTC
TRBD2	TRBV5-6	TRBJ2-1	.	16	CASSFTRMTSDNEQFF	TGTGCCAGCAGCTTTACCCGAATGACTAGCGACAATGAGCAGTTCTTC
TRBD1	TRBV6-5	TRBJ1-2	.	12	CASSYRGRGYTF	TGTGCCAGCAGTTACAGGGGGCGCGGCTACACCTTC
.	TRBV30	TRBJ1-1	few	14	CAWRPQGGKAEAFF	TGTGCCTGGAGGCCACAGGGAGGGAAGGCTGAAGCTTTCTTT
TRBD1	TRBV7-3	TRBJ1-2	few	15	CASSLFDRGDYGYTF	TGTGCCAGCAGCTTATTCGACAGGGGAGACTATGGCTACACCTTC
TRBD1	TRBV7-2	TRBJ1-2	once	17	CASSLVPEQGFNYGYTF	TGTGCCAGCAGCTTAGTTCCAGAACAGGGGTTTAACTATGGCTACACCTTC
TRBD2	TRBV3-1/TRBV3-2	TRBJ2-7	.	15	CASSQAGTSGRAKYF	TGTGCCAGCAGCCAAGCCGGGACTAGCGGGAGGGCGAAGTACTTC
.	TRBV19	TRBJ2-1	.	15	CASSPDSGGYNEQFF	TGTGCCAGTAGTCCAGATAGCGGAGGCTACAATGAGCAGTTCTTC
TRBD1	TRBV7-6	TRBJ1-6	.	17	CASSLKGGTGQNSPLHF	TGTGCCAGCAGCTTAAAAGGAGGGACAGGGCAGAATTCACCCCTCCACTTT
TRBD1	TRBV15	TRBJ1-2	.	12	CAAGQRDAGYTF	TGTGCCGCGGGACAGCGAGACGCTGGCTACACCTTC
.	TRBV30	TRBJ1-2	few	15	CAWSVGGFANYGYTF	TGTGCCTGGAGTGTCGGCGGGTTCGCTAACTATGGCTACACCTTC
.	TRBV18	TRBJ1-5	once	15	CASSPPAGGNQPQHF	TGTGCCAGCTCACCACCGGCCGGGGGCAATCAGCCCCAGCATTTT
TRBD1	TRBV5-1	TRBJ2-3	.	16	CASSLSGTVYTDTQYF	TGCGCCAGCAGCTTGTCCGGGACAGTGTACACAGATACGCAGTATTTT
TRBD2	TRBV14	TRBJ2-1	.	16	CASSLFGTSGYNEQFF	TGTGCCAGCAGCCTTTTCGGGACTAGCGGTTACAATGAGCAGTTCTTC
TRBD2	TRBV5-1	TRBJ2-1	.	15	CASSLGGGGPHEQFF	TGCGCCAGCAGCTTGGGGGGCGGGGGGCCCCATGAGCAGTTCTTC
TRBD2	TRBV11-3	TRBJ2-2	.	15	CASSLVWEGTGELFF	TGTGCCAGCAGCTTAGTCTGGGAGGGCACCGGGGAGCTGTTTTTT
TRBD2	TRBV5-1	TRBJ2-1	.	14	CASSPSGSLDEQFF	TGCGCCAGCAGTCCTAGCGGGTCGTTGGATGAGCAGTTCTTC
TRBD1	TRBV6-2/TRBV6-3	TRBJ1-2	.	17	CASSYPITGDVNYGYTF	TGTGCCAGCAGTTACCCAATTACAGGGGATGTGAACTATGGCTACACCTTC
.	TRBV7-8	TRBJ2-1	.	12	CASSPRGAEQFF	TGTGCCAGCAGCCCCAGGGGGGCTGAGCAGTTCTTC
.	TRBV18	TRBJ2-6	.	19	CASSPRSGSLLSGANVLTF	TGTGCCAGCTCACCACGTTCAGGCTCTTTACTCTCTGGGGCCAACGTCCTGACTTTC
TRBD1	TRBV27	TRBJ2-7	.	14	CASSLWTGGSEQYF	TGTGCCAGCAGTTTATGGACAGGGGGCTCGGAGCAGTACTTC
TRBD1	TRBV7-3	TRBJ2-1	.	15	CASSLGTGNYNEQFF	TGTGCCAGCAGCTTAGGGACAGGGAATTACAATGAGCAGTTCTTC
TRBD1	TRBV27	TRBJ2-2	.	14	CASTTGEYTGELFF	TGTGCCAGCACCACAGGGGAGTACACCGGGGAGCTGTTTTTT
.	TRBV6-5	TRBJ1-2	.	13	CATRNQGNYGYTF	TGTGCTACTCGGAATCAGGGGAACTATGGCTACACCTTC
TRBD2	TRBV7-6	TRBJ2-7	.	19	CASSFRNKTSGSSRYEQYF	TGTGCCAGCAGCTTTCGCAACAAGACTAGCGGGAGTTCCCGATACGAGCAGTACTTC
.	TRBV9	TRBJ2-2	.	15	CASSARDSDPGELFF	TGTGCCAGCAGCGCCAGGGACTCCGACCCCGGGGAGCTGTTTTTT
.	TRBV30	TRBJ1-2	.	12	CAWTPFNYGYTF	TGTGCCTGGACCCCCTTTAACTATGGCTACACCTTC
.	TRBV2	TRBJ2-4	.	15	CASSERGVGKNIQYF	TGTGCCAGCAGTGAAAGGGGCGTCGGCAAAAACATTCAGTACTTC
.	TRBV19	TRBJ1-5	.	13	CASSIGAVSAQHF	TGTGCCAGTAGTATAGGGGCTGTTTCGGCCCAGCATTTT
.	TRBV6-4	TRBJ2-3	.	13	CASSVGEADTQYF	TGTGCCAGCTCGGTGGGGGAGGCAGATACGCAGTATTTT
TRBD1	TRBV6-5	TRBJ2-3	.	12	CASGQAADTQYF	TGTGCCAGCGGACAGGCAGCAGATACGCAGTATTTT
.	TRBV14	TRBJ2-1	.	14	CASSQGRSYNEQFF	TGTGCCAGCAGCCAAGGGCGGTCTTACAATGAGCAGTTCTTC
.	TRBV4-2	TRBJ2-7	.	16	CASSQEWTSSSYEQYF	TGTGCCAGCAGCCAAGAGTGGACTTCCAGCTCCTACGAGCAGTACTTC
TRBD1	TRBV7-9	TRBJ1-1	.	12	CASSWTGEGAFF	TGTGCCAGCAGCTGGACAGGGGAGGGAGCTTTCTTT
.	TRBV28	TRBJ2-7	.	12	CASSLFENEQYF	TGTGCCAGCAGTTTATTTGAGAACGAGCAGTACTTC